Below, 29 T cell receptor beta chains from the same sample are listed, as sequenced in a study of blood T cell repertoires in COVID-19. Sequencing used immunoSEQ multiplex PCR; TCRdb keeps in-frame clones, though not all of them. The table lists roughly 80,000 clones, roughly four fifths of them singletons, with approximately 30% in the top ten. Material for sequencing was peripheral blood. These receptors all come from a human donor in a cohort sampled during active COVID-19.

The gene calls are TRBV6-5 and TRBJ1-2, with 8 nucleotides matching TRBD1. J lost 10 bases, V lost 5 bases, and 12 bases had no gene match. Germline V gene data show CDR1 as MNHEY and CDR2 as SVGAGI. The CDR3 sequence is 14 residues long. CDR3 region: CASSPPGGRGYYTF. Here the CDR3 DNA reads TGTGCCAGCAGTCCTCCAGGGGGCCGGGGGTACTACACCTTC.

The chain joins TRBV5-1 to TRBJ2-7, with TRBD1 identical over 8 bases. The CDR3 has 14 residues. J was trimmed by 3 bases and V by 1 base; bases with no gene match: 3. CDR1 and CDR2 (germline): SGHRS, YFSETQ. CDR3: CASSLQGAGYEQYF. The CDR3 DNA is TGCGCCAGCAGCTTGCAGGGGGCGGGCTACGAGCAGTACTTC.

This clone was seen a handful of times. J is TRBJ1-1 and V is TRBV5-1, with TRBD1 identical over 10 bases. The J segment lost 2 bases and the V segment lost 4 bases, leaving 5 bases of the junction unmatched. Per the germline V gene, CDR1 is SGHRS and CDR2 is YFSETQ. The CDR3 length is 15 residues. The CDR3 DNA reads TGCGCCAGCAGCCCCCGGGACAGGGGTAACACTGAAGCTTTCTTT. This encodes CASSPRDRGNTEAFF.

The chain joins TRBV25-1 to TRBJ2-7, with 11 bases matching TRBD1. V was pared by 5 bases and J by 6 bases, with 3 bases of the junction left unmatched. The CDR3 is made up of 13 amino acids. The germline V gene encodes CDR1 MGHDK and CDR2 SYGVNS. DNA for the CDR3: TGTGCCAGCAGTTTGGGGACAGGGGGCGAGCAGTACTTC. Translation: CASSLGTGGEQYF.

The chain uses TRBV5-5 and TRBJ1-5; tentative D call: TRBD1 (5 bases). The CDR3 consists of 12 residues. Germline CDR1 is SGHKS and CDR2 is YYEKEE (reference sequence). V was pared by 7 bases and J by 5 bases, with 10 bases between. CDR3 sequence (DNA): TGTGCCAGCTCGACAGAAGATCAGCCCCAGCATTTT. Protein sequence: CASSTEDQPQHF.

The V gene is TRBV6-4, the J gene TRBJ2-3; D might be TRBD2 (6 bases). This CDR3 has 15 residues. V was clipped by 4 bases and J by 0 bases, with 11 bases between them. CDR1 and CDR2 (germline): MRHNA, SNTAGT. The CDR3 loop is CASSVAGSSTDTQYF. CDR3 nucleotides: TGTGCCAGCAGTGTGGCGGGGTCTAGCACAGATACGCAGTATTTT.

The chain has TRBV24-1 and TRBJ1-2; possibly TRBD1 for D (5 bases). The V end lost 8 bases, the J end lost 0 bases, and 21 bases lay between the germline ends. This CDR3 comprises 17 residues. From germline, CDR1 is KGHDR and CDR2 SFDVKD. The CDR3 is CATIGDLQDRTNYGYTF. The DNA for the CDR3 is TGTGCCACCATTGGTGATTTACAGGACCGAACTAACTATGGCTACACCTTC.

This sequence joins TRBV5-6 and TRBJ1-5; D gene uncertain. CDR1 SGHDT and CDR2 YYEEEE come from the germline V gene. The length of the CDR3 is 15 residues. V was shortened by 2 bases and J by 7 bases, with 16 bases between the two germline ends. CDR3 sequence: CASSFERRREQPQHF. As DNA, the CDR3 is TGTGCCAGCAGCTTCGAAAGGCGGAGGGAGCAGCCCCAGCATTTT.

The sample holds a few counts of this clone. The CDR3 loop is CAISAQRGSSYNEQFF. DNA for the CDR3: TGTGCCATCAGTGCCCAGCGGGGGAGCTCCTACAATGAGCAGTTCTTC. The chain is built from TRBV10-3 and TRBJ2-1, with 8 bases that match TRBD2. Germline CDR1 is ENHRY and CDR2 is SYGVKD. The CDR3 consists of 16 residues. V lost 4 bases to trimming and J lost 0 bases; unmatched junction nucleotides: 5.

This CDR3 is CASAPTSWANNEQFF. The CDR3 DNA follows: TGTGCTAGTGCCCCGACCTCCTGGGCCAACAATGAGCAGTTCTTC. The chain uses TRBV12-5 and TRBJ2-1, with D unclear. This CDR3 is 15 amino acids long. V was clipped by 7 bases and J by 5 bases, with 18 bases between them. Germline V gene data show CDR1 as LGHNT and CDR2 as FRNRAP.

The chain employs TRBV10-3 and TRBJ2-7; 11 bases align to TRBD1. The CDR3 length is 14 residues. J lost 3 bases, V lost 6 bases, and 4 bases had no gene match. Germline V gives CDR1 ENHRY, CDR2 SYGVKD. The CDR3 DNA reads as TGTGCCATCAGAGCCGGGACAGGGGGCTACGAGCAGTACTTC. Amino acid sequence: CAIRAGTGGYEQYF.

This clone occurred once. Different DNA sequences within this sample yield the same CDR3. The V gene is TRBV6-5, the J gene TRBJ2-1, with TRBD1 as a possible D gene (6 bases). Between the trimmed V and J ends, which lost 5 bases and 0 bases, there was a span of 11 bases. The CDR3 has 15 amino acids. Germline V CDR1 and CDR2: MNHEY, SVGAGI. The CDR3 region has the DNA TGTGCCAGCAGTCTACAGGGTAGCTCCTACAATGAGCAGTTCTTC. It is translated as CASSLQGSSYNEQFF.

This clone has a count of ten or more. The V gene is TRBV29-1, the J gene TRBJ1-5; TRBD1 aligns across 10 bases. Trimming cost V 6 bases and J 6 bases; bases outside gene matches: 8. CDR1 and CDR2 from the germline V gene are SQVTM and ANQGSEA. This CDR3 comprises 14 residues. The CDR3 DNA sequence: TGCAGCGTGGGGACAGGGGAGTCGGTTCAGCCCCAGCATTTT. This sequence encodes CSVGTGESVQPQHF.

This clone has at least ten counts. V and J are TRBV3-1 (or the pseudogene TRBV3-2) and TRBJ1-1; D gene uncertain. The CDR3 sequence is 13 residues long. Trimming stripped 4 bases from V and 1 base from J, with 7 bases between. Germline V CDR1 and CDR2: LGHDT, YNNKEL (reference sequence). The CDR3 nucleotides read TGTGCCAGCAGCCCATGGCAGAACACTGAAGCTTTCTTT. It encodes CASSPWQNTEAFF.

DNA for the CDR3: TGTGCCAGCACCGTAGAAAGGGACACCAGACATTATGGCTACACCTTC. Translating gives CASTVERDTRHYGYTF. The chain is built from TRBV2 and TRBJ1-2; a possible D gene is TRBD1 (6 bases). Germline values: CDR1 SNHLY, CDR2 FYNNEI. Trimming removed 7 bases from V and 5 bases from J, with 23 bases in between. The CDR3 contains 16 residues.

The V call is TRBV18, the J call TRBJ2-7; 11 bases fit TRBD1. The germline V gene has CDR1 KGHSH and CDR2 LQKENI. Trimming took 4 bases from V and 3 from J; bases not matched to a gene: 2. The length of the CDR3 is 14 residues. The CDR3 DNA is TGTGCCAGCTCACTGGGGACAGGGGGCTACGAGCAGTACTTC. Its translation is CASSLGTGGYEQYF.

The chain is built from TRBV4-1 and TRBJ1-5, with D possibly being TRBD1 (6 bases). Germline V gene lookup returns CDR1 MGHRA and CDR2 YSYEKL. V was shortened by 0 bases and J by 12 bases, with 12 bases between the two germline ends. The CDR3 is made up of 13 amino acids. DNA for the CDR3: TGCGCCAGCAGCCAAGAGGGCGGGGGCCTCCAGCATTTT. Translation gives CASSQEGGGLQHF.

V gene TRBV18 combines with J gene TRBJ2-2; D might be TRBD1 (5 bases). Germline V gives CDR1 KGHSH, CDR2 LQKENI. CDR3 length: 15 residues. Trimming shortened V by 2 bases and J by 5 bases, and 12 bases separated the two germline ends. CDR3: CASSPTTGRTGELFF. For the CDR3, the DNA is TGTGCCAGCTCACCAACTACAGGCCGGACCGGGGAGCTGTTTTTT.

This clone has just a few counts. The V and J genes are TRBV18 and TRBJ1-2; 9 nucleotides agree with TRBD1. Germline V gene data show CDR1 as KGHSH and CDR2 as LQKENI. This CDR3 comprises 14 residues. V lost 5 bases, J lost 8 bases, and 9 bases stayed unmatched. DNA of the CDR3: TGTGCCAGCTCATCACAGGGACAGGGAAGGGGCTACACCTTC. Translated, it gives CASSSQGQGRGYTF.

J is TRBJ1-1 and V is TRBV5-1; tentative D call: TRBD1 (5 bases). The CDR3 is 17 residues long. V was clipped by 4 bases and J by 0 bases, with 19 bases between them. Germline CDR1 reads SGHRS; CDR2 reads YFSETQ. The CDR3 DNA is TGCGCCAGCAGCCCCTACATTGGGGGGTGGGTGAACACTGAAGCTTTCTTT. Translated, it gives CASSPYIGGWVNTEAFF.

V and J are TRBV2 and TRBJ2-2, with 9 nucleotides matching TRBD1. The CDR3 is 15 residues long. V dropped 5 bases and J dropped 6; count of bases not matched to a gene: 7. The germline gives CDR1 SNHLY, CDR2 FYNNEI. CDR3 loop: CASSSPQGAAGELFF. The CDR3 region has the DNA TGTGCCAGCAGTTCTCCACAGGGGGCCGCCGGGGAGCTGTTTTTT. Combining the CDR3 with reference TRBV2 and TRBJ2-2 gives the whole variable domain EPEVTQTPSHQVTQMGQEVILRCVPISNHLYFYWYRQILGQKVEFLVSFYNNEISEKSEIFDDQFSVERPDGSNFTLKIRSTKLEDSAMYFCASSSPQGAAGELFFGEGSRLTVL.

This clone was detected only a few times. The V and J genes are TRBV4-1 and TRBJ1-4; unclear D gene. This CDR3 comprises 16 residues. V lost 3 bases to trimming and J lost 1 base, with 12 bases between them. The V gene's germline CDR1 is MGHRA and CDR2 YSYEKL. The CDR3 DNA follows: TGCGCCAGCAGCCAGGAACCGGGATTAACTAATGAAAAACTGTTTTTT. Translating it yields CASSQEPGLTNEKLFF.

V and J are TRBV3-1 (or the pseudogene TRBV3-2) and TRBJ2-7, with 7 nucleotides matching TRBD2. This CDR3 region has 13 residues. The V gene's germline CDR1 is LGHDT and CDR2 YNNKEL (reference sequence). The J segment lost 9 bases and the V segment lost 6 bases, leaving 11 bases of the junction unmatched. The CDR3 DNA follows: TGTGCCAGCAGTCGACTCAGGGCGGGGGTGCAGTACTTC. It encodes CASSRLRAGVQYF.

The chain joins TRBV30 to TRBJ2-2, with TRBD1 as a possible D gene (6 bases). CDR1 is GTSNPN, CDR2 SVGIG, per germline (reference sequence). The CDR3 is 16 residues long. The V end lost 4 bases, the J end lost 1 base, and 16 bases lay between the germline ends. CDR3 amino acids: CAWTRPDRGNTGELFF. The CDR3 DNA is TGTGCCTGGACCCGACCGGACAGAGGGAACACCGGGGAGCTGTTTTTT.

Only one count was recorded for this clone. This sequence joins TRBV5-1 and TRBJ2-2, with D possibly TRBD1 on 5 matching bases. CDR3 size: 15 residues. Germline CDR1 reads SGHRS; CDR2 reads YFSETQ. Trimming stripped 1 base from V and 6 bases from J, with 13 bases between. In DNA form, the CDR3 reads TGCGCCAGCAGCTTGAACCAGGGTCGGGCCGGGGAGCTGTTTTTT. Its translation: CASSLNQGRAGELFF. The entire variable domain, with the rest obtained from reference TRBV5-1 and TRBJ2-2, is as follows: KAGVTQTPRYLIKTRGQQVTLSCSPISGHRSVSWYQQTPGQGLQFLFEYFSETQRNKGNFPGRFSGRQFSNSRSEMNVSTLELGDSALYLCASSLNQGRAGELFFGEGSRLTVL.

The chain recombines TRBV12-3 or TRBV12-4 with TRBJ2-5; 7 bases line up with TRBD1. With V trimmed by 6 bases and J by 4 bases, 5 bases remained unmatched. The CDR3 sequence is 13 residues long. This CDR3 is CASRQGWAETQYF. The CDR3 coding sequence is TGTGCCAGCAGACAGGGGTGGGCAGAGACCCAGTACTTC.

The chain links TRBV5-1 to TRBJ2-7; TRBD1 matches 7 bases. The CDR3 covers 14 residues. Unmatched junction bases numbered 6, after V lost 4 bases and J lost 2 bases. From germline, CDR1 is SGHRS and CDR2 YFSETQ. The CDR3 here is CASSPDRETYEQYF. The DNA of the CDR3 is TGCGCCAGCAGCCCCGACAGGGAAACCTACGAGCAGTACTTC.

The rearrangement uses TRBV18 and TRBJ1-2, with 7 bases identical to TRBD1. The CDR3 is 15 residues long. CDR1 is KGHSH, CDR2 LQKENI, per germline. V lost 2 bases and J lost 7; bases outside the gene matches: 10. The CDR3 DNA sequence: TGTGCCAGCTCACCAGTAGGGGGCACCCTCGGTGGCTACACCTTC. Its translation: CASSPVGGTLGGYTF.

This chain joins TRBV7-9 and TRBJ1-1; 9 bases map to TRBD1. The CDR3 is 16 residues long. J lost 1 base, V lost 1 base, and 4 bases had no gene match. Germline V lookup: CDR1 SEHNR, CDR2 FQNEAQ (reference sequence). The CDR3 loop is CASSLGPGQGNTEAFF. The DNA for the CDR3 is TGTGCCAGCAGCTTAGGGCCGGGACAGGGGAACACTGAAGCTTTCTTT.